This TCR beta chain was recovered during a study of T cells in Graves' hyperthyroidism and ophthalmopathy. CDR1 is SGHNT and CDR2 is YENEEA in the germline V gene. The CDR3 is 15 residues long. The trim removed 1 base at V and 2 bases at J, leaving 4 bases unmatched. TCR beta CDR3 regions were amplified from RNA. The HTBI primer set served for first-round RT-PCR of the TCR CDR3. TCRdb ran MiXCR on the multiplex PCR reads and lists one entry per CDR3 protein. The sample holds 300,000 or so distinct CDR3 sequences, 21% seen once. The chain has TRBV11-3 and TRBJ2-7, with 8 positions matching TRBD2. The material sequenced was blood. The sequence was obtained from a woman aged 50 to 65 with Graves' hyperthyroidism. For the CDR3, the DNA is TGTGCCAGCAGCTTAGGGACTAGCCGAGCCTACGAGCAGTACTTC. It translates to CASSLGTSRAYEQYF.